These 9 T cell receptor beta chains originate from one sample sequenced in a study of T cells after yellow fever vaccination. TCRdb reprocessed the 5' RACE reads via MiXCR and lists one record per CDR3 protein. Of fewer than 650,000 distinct CDR3 sequences listed, 21% were seen once; the top ten hold approximately 16%. This specimen consisted of PBMCs, obtained roughly 20 days after the first yellow fever vaccination. These receptors originate from a man between 18 and 29 years old who received the YFV17D yellow fever vaccine.

J is TRBJ2-3 and V is TRBV5-8; D may match TRBD1 or TRBD2 (5 bases each). The germline gives CDR1 SGHTS, CDR2 YDEGEE. CDR3 length: 15 residues. V lost 2 bases and J 0 bases, leaving 10 bases between the germline ends. CDR3 loop: CASSLFGASTDTQYF. CDR3 in DNA: TGTGCCAGCAGCTTATTCGGGGCTAGCACAGATACGCAGTATTTT.

The chain combines TRBV29-1 with TRBJ2-5; D uncertain. The germline CDR1 and CDR2 sequences are SQVTM and ANQGSEA. The CDR3 length is 13 residues. The V end was cut by 5 bases, the J end by 0 bases, with 10 bases between. Here the CDR3 reads CSVRGRDQETQYF. As DNA, the CDR3 is TGCAGCGTTAGAGGACGGGACCAAGAGACCCAGTACTTC.

This clonotype was observed many times. The rearrangement links TRBV5-5 to TRBJ2-5; 7 bases match TRBD1. This CDR3 is 17 amino acids long. Trimming removed 2 bases from V and 2 bases from J; junction bases left unmatched: 12. Looked up from germline, CDR1 is SGHKS and CDR2 is YYEKEE (reference sequence). The CDR3: CASSLSGSPTGQETQYF. CDR3 in DNA: TGTGCCAGCAGCTTATCGGGTAGCCCGACAGGGCAAGAGACCCAGTACTTC.

This clonotype was seen a handful of times. The rearrangement joins TRBV20-1 to TRBJ1-1; D is possibly TRBD1 (6 bases). CDR3 size: 14 residues. V lost 4 bases and J 1 base, leaving 13 bases between the germline ends. Per the germline V gene, CDR1 is DFQATT and CDR2 is SNEGSKA (reference sequence). CDR3 in DNA: TGCAGTGCTATGCGGACAGCGGAGAACACTGAAGCTTTCTTT. It codes for CSAMRTAENTEAFF.

At least ten counts were recorded for this clonotype. The chain links TRBV5-1 to TRBJ2-1; the match to TRBD1 covers 9 bases. There are 15 residues in the CDR3. V lost 1 base and J lost 6; bases outside the gene matches: 5. Germline values: CDR1 SGHRS, CDR2 YFSETQ. The DNA of the CDR3 is TGCGCCAGCAGCTTGACAGGGGGCGAAGCCAATGAGCAGTTCTTC. This sequence encodes CASSLTGGEANEQFF.

Only a few counts were recorded for this clonotype. V is TRBV20-1 and J is TRBJ2-5; 7 bases agree with TRBD1. The CDR3 runs to 13 residues. In germline, CDR1 is DFQATT, CDR2 SNEGSKA (reference sequence). V lost 6 bases and J lost 5; bases outside the gene matches: 9. The CDR3 spells CSALTGVGETQYF. The CDR3 nucleotides read TGCAGTGCCCTTACAGGGGTGGGGGAGACCCAGTACTTC.

This clonotype appeared a few times. CDR3 sequence: CASSLISQSSGANVLTF. DNA of the CDR3: TGTGCCAGCAGCTTAATATCGCAGAGCTCTGGGGCCAACGTCCTGACTTTC. The chain carries TRBV7-3 and TRBJ2-6; D ambiguous. This CDR3 is 17 amino acids long. Trimming shortened V by 1 base and J by 0 bases, and 10 bases separated the two germline ends. CDR1 is SGHTA and CDR2 is FQGTGA in the germline V gene.

The chain links TRBV7-9 to TRBJ1-2; 7 bases match TRBD1. The CDR3 sequence is 13 residues long. CDR1 and CDR2 from the germline V gene are SEHNR and FQNEAQ (reference sequence). The ends lost 4 bases at V and 5 bases at J; junction bases unmatched: 4. The CDR3 DNA is TGTGCCAGCAGCTGGGACAGCAATTATGGCTACACCTTC. This codes for CASSWDSNYGYTF. The complete variable domain, with remaining parts taken from reference TRBV7-9 and TRBJ1-2, reads DTGVSQNPRHKITKRGQNVTFRCDPISEHNRLYWYRQTLGQGPEFLTYFQNEAQLEKSRLLSDRFSAERPKGSFSTLEIQRTEQGDSAMYLCASSWDSNYGYTFGSGTRLTVV.

The V gene is TRBV4-2, the J gene TRBJ2-1, with 7 bases identical to TRBD2. With 0 bases clipped from V and 7 bases from J, the junction kept 9 bases outside the gene matches. The germline V gene encodes CDR1 LGHNA and CDR2 YNFKEQ. This CDR3 has 16 amino acids. DNA for the CDR3: TGTGCCAGCAGCCAAGATCGGGCAGCGGGGTCAAATGAGCAGTTCTTC. This translates into CASSQDRAAGSNEQFF.